The TCR beta chain described here comes from a study of beta chain features in type 1 diabetes. At the level of the study: Healthy donors and patients had similar age, gender and cell yields. Study conclusions and caveats: A pattern of fewer insertions and more deletions at VDJ junctions was seen in type 1 diabetes patients. All four CD4+ subsets from Type 1 diabetes patients carried moderately but significantly shorter TCRB CDR3s.

This clone has just a few counts. Its antigen is not known. V lost 4 bases and J 5 bases, leaving 19 bases between the germline ends. The CDR3 spans 16 residues. The germline V gene encodes CDR1 SGHKS and CDR2 YYEKEE (reference sequence). Purities over 95% were achieved in all sorted populations. The whole isolated RNA underwent reverse transcription, so sequencing captured expressed TCRB transcripts. Only in-frame clones appear in the TCRdb table, and some are missing; sequencing was by immunoSEQ multiplex PCR. The sample has 200,000 to 300,000 clones; around an eighth are singletons. This sequence originates from a woman in her thirties or forties in good health. The J gene is TRBJ2-1, the V gene TRBV5-5, with D perhaps matching TRBD1 (6 bases). Sequencing was performed on naive CD4+ T cells from blood. The CDR3 sequence is CASSPAAGAFNNEQFF. The CDR3 region has the DNA TGTGCCAGCAGCCCGGCCGCAGGGGCGTTTAACAATGAGCAGTTCTTC.